This T cell receptor beta chain was sequenced for a study of T cells after yellow fever vaccination. TCRdb reprocessed the 5' RACE reads with MiXCR, giving one entry per CDR3 protein. The sample consists of fewer than 450,000 distinct CDR3 sequences, 11% of them appearing once. The CDR3 is 16 amino acids. Germline V lookup: CDR1 KGHSH, CDR2 LQKENI. The V end was cut by 6 bases, the J end by 5 bases, with 23 bases between. This clonotype was obtained from a man younger than 30 who received the YFV17D yellow fever vaccine. The specimen comprised PBMCs, sampled on the day of the first yellow fever vaccination. The chain carries TRBV18 and TRBJ2-7; D is possibly TRBD1 or TRBD2 (5 bases each). CDR3 in DNA: TGTGCCAGCTCCCCATCGTGGGACCTAGATTTAAACGAGCAGTACTTC. Its protein is CASSPSWDLDLNEQYF.